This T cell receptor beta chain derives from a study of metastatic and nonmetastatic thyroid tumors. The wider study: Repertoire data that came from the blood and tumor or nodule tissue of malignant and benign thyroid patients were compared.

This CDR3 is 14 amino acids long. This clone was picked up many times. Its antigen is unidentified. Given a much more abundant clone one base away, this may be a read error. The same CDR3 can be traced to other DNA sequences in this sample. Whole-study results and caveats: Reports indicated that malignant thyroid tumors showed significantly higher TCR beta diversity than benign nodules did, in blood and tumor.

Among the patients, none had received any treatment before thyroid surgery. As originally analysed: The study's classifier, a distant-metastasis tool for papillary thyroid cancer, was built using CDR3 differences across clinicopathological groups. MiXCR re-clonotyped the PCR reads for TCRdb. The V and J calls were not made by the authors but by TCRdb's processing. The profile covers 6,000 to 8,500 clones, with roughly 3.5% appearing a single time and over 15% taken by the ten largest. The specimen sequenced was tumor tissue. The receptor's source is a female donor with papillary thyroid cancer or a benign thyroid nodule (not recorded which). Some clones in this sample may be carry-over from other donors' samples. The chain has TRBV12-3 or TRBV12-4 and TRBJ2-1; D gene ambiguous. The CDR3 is CASSLSASYNEQFF. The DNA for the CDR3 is TGTGCCAGCAGTTTGAGCGCGTCCTACAACGAGCAGTTCTTC.